Sequencing of this T cell receptor (beta chain) was carried out in a study of blood T cells in healthy people across ages. Study results and caveats: Higher diversity and more naive CD4+ cells were features of long-lived donors, compared to aged donors. Per-million-T-cell TCR beta diversity fell roughly linearly with age.

Extractions gave at least 5 micrograms of total RNA per sample. Points on this clonotype: The antigen remains unidentified.

For the second PCR, which ran for about 6 to 12 cycles, a sample-barcoded 5' primer and a J-beta primer mix were used. MiXCR, run by TCRdb on the 5' RACE reads, gives a single entry per CDR3 protein. The sample has 1.5 million or so distinct CDR3 sequences; approximately 43% are singletons. Germline V gene lookup returns CDR1 MGHRA and CDR2 YSYEKL. J was trimmed by 11 bases and V by 0 bases; bases with no gene match: 18. The CDR3 is made up of 18 amino acids. This chain connects TRBV4-1 to TRBJ2-5; 10 nucleotides agree with TRBD2. This sequence originates from a woman between 18 and 29 years old in good health. The specimen was blood. As DNA, the CDR3 is TGCGCCAGCAGCCAAGATAGGGCTAGCGGGAGTAATTACAATGAGCAGTACTTC. Translating it yields CASSQDRASGSNYNEQYF.